The 2 T cell receptor beta chains below come from one sample, sequenced in a study of blood T cells in healthy people across ages. A second PCR, run for about 7 to 12 cycles, used a sample-barcoded 5' primer plus a J-beta primer mix. TCRdb used MiXCR to reprocess the 5' RACE reads, holding one entry per CDR3 protein. The data contain about 680,000 distinct CDR3 sequences, roughly 50% of them singletons. Input material: blood. Every receptor here comes from an older woman in good health.

The chain links TRBV7-2 to TRBJ2-1, with 9 nucleotides matching TRBD2. Trimming removed 0 bases from V and 1 base from J; junction bases left unmatched: 7. This CDR3 has 18 amino acids. CDR1 and CDR2 (germline): SGHTA, FQGNSA. CDR3 sequence (DNA): TGTGCCAGCAGCTTAGCGCGGGCTAGCGGGATTTCCTACAATGAGCAGTTCTTC. Translation: CASSLARASGISYNEQFF.

This clonotype was seen a single time. The chain is built from TRBV20-1 and TRBJ2-5; TRBD2 is a possible D gene (5 bases). The germline V gene has CDR1 DFQATT and CDR2 SNEGSKA (reference sequence). The CDR3 covers 11 residues. The CDR3 DNA sequence: TGCAGCGGGAAACCCCAAGAGACCCAGTACTTC. Protein sequence: CSGKPQETQYF.